These 10 T cell receptor beta chains share one sample of origin, sequenced in a study of T cells in Graves' hyperthyroidism and ophthalmopathy. TCR beta CDR3 region amplification was performed from RNA transcripts. When the TCR CDR3 underwent first-round RT-PCR, the HTBI primer set was used. In TCRdb, the multiplex PCR reads were re-called with MiXCR into one record per CDR3 protein. The sample holds 500,000 or so distinct CDR3 sequences; roughly 15% are singletons and the top ten take 17%. The sample taken for sequencing was blood. Receptor source: a woman aged 18-29 years with Graves' ophthalmopathy.

This clonotype was observed many times. The V call is TRBV3-1, the J call TRBJ2-7, with 10 bases aligning to TRBD2. The J segment lost 5 bases and the V segment lost 4 bases, leaving 11 bases of the junction unmatched. From germline, CDR1 is LGHDT and CDR2 YNNKEL (reference sequence). CDR3 length: 16 residues. CDR3 sequence reads: CASSRPLGTSVNEQYF. CDR3 bases: TGTGCCAGCAGCCGCCCGCTCGGGACTAGCGTGAACGAGCAGTACTTC.

This clonotype was seen repeatedly, ten times or more. The CDR3: CASSQDLVTGELFF. For the CDR3, the DNA is TGTGCCAGCAGCCAAGATCTGGTCACCGGGGAGCTGTTTTTT. The chain is built from TRBV3-1 and TRBJ2-2; D gene ambiguous. The germline V gene has CDR1 LGHDT and CDR2 YNNKEL (reference sequence). V lost 0 bases and J 4 bases, leaving 6 bases between the germline ends. The CDR3 has 14 amino acids.

V gene TRBV12-5 combines with J gene TRBJ1-2; tentatively, D is TRBD1 (6 bases). From germline, CDR1 is LGHNT and CDR2 FRNRAP. V lost 3 bases to trimming and J lost 9 bases, with 11 bases between them. CDR3 length: 12 residues. The CDR3 DNA sequence: TGTGCTAGTGGTTTAGGGGGGCTCAGCTACACCTTC. It translates to CASGLGGLSYTF.

On this clonotype itself: With a much larger clone just one base away, this may be a read error. The chain carries TRBV20-1 and TRBJ1-2; 9 nucleotides line up with TRBD1. This CDR3 has 16 residues. CDR1 and CDR2 from the germline V gene are DFQATT and SNEGSKA (reference sequence). In nucleotides, the CDR3 is TGCCGTGCTATTGATTCCCGGGACAGGGCGAGCTATGGCTACACCTTC. It is translated as CRAIDSRDRASYGYTF.

The genes are TRBV24-1 and TRBJ2-2; 12 bases are shared with TRBD2. Losses at the gene ends were 3 bases for V and 7 bases for J; bases not matched to a gene: 5. CDR3 length equals 16 residues. CDR1 is KGHDR, CDR2 SFDVKD, per germline. The CDR3 sequence: CATSDVTSGRGGELFF. The CDR3 DNA is TGTGCCACCAGTGATGTGACTAGCGGGAGAGGCGGGGAGCTGTTTTTT.

The table lists this clonotype with many counts. The V gene is TRBV30, the J gene TRBJ1-2; D not certain. The CDR3 runs 12 residues. CDR1 and CDR2 (germline): GTSNPN, SVGIG (reference sequence). V was clipped by 5 bases and J by 4 bases, with 11 bases between them. The chain's CDR3 is CAWLLGGYGYTF. The CDR3 DNA sequence: TGTGCCTGGCTACTGGGAGGCTATGGCTACACCTTC.

V and J are TRBV10-3 and TRBJ1-1; no definite D call. Trimming took 0 bases from V and 1 from J, leaving 6 bases between them. CDR3 length: 14 amino acids. Per germline, CDR1 ENHRY and CDR2 SYGVKD. The DNA of the CDR3 is TGTGCCATCAGTGAGTCGAGGGCGAACACTGAAGCTTTCTTT. Amino acids: CAISESRANTEAFF.

This clonotype was recorded at least ten times. V is TRBV7-8 and J is TRBJ1-2; D gene uncertain. The CDR3 is made up of 16 amino acids. Between the trimmed V and J ends, which lost 0 bases and 5 bases, there was a span of 16 bases. Looked up from germline, CDR1 is SGHVS and CDR2 is FQNEAQ. Here the CDR3 reads CASSLAFGGQEYGYTF. The CDR3 DNA reads as TGTGCCAGCAGCTTAGCGTTCGGAGGGCAGGAATATGGCTACACCTTC.

In this sample, this clonotype turned up many times. This chain connects TRBV5-4 to TRBJ2-5; a weak D match, TRBD1 (6 bases). This CDR3 contains 16 residues. V was pared by 4 bases and J by 2 bases, with 18 bases between. Germline V gene data show CDR1 as SGHNT and CDR2 as YYREEE (reference sequence). CDR3 DNA sequence: TGTGCCAGCAGCCAACCGACAGGAGTGACACAAGAGACCCAGTACTTC. Protein sequence: CASSQPTGVTQETQYF.

This clonotype was recorded a few times. The rearrangement joins TRBV19 to TRBJ2-4; D perhaps matches TRBD1 (6 bases). The ends were cut back, 5 bases at V and 5 bases at J, with 16 bases in the middle. The CDR3 contains 15 residues. Germline V gives CDR1 LNHDA, CDR2 SQIVND (reference sequence). CDR3 DNA sequence: TGTGCCAGTAGTCCCATCCCGTACAGGGAAAACATTCAGTACTTC. Translating gives CASSPIPYRENIQYF. The whole variable domain, remainder taken from reference TRBV19 and TRBJ2-4, is DGGITQSPKYLFRKEGQNVTLSCEQNLNHDAMYWYRQDPGQGLRLIYYSQIVNDFQKGDIAEGYSVSREKKESFPLTVTSAQKNPTAFYLCASSPIPYRENIQYFGAGTRLSVL.